The 23 T cell receptor beta chains below come from one sample, sequenced in a study of T-cell reconstitution after alpha-beta-depleted transplantation in children. This sample's TCRbeta library carried unique molecular identifier barcodes. TCRdb re-called the PCR reads through MiXCR, storing one row per CDR3 protein. In the table there are hundreds of thousands of distinct CDR3 sequences, roughly 18% of which are singletons. This material consisted of PBMCs, mostly from graft donor cells, taken 360 days after TCRalphabeta/CD19-depleted stem cell transplant. The receptors originated from a male patient under 10 years old who had a stem cell transplant for acute lymphoblastic leukemia, so the T cells may come from the graft donor.

This chain links TRBV5-1 with TRBJ2-7; D not resolved. Germline V lookup: CDR1 SGHRS, CDR2 YFSETQ. The V end lost 5 bases, the J end lost 2 bases, and 17 bases lay between the germline ends. This CDR3 contains 15 residues. The DNA of the CDR3 is TGCGCCAGCAGGAAACGCTCGAAAGGGACCTACGAGCAGTACTTC. Translated: CASRKRSKGTYEQYF. The full variable domain, completed using reference TRBV5-1 and TRBJ2-7, is KAGVTQTPRYLIKTRGQQVTLSCSPISGHRSVSWYQQTPGQGLQFLFEYFSETQRNKGNFPGRFSGRQFSNSRSEMNVSTLELGDSALYLCASRKRSKGTYEQYFGPGTRLTVT.

This clonotype was observed a few times. The V and J genes are TRBV28 and TRBJ1-2; 11 bases fit TRBD1. From germline, CDR1 is MDHEN and CDR2 SYDVKM. CDR3 length: 15 residues. With 7 bases clipped from V and 4 bases from J, the junction kept 8 bases outside the gene matches. The CDR3 here is CASTKPGQGGYGYTF. The CDR3 nucleotides are TGTGCCAGCACCAAGCCGGGACAGGGGGGCTATGGCTACACCTTC.

This clonotype was found many times. The chain recombines TRBV27 with TRBJ1-2; tentative D call: TRBD1 (5 bases). The CDR3 consists of 14 residues. Deletions cut 1 base from V and 5 bases from J, with 11 bases between. Germline V lookup: CDR1 MNHEY, CDR2 SMNVEV (reference sequence). DNA of the CDR3: TGTGCCAGCAGTTTATACGGGACTGGGTATGGCTACACCTTC. Translated, it gives CASSLYGTGYGYTF.

This clonotype showed up many times. The chain joins TRBV3-1 to TRBJ2-3; D gene uncertain. V lost 0 bases to trimming and J lost 4 bases, with 8 bases between them. CDR1 and CDR2 from the germline V gene are LGHDT and YNNKEL (reference sequence). CDR3 length equals 14 residues. In DNA, the CDR3 is TGTGCCAGCAGCCAAGATTTCCTCCCAGATACGCAGTATTTT. Encoded protein: CASSQDFLPDTQYF.

In its sample, this clonotype was seen a few times. This chain links TRBV19 with TRBJ2-7; 10 bases align to TRBD1. Germline CDR1 LNHDA, CDR2 SQIVND (reference sequence). Trimming took 4 bases from V and 3 from J; bases not matched to a gene: 3. The CDR3 runs 14 residues. This CDR3 is CASSTTGGYYEQYF. The DNA of the CDR3 is TGTGCCAGTAGTACGACAGGGGGCTACTACGAGCAGTACTTC.

This clonotype has more than one count but fewer than ten. The chain recombines TRBV19 with TRBJ2-7; TRBD2 matches 11 bases. The V gene's germline CDR1 is LNHDA and CDR2 SQIVND (reference sequence). The J segment lost 7 bases and the V segment lost 3 bases, leaving 11 bases of the junction unmatched. The length of the CDR3 is 16 residues. CDR3 nucleotides: TGTGCCAGTAGTATTGTCGGGACTAGCGGACTGGGGGAGCAGTACTTC. It encodes CASSIVGTSGLGEQYF.

This clonotype was observed a few times. The V call is TRBV20-1, the J call TRBJ1-5, with D unclear. The CDR3 has 13 residues. Germline CDR1 DFQATT, CDR2 SNEGSKA (reference sequence). Trimming cost V 1 base and J 4 bases, with 8 bases left between them. CDR3 nucleotides: TGCAGTGCTAGAGGAGGAGAGAATCAGCCCCAGCATTTT. Translating gives CSARGGENQPQHF.

The V gene is TRBV7-6, the J gene TRBJ2-2; 13 positions agree with TRBD2. The V gene's germline CDR1 is SGHVS and CDR2 FNYEAQ. The CDR3 has 17 amino acids. The V and J ends lost 3 bases and 2 bases, in that order; junction bases with no gene match: 3. The CDR3 sequence is CASSLTSGGPNTGELFF. The CDR3 nucleotides read TGTGCCAGCAGCTTGACTAGCGGGGGGCCTAACACCGGGGAGCTGTTTTTT.

As concerns this clonotype: Mismatch with germline at one junction end may stem from a read error. The V call is TRBV5-1, the J call TRBJ1-3, with D maybe TRBD1 (5 bases). The CDR3 sequence is 14 residues long. Per germline, CDR1 SGHRS and CDR2 YFSETQ. The CDR3 reads CASSLVGDGDTIYF. The DNA of the CDR3 is TGCGCCAGCAGCTTGGTAGGGGATGGAGACACCATATATTTT. Full variable domain (outside the CDR3, taken from reference TRBV5-1 and TRBJ1-3): KAGVTQTPRYLIKTRGQQVTLSCSPISGHRSVSWYQQTPGQGLQFLFEYFSETQRNKGNFPGRFSGRQFSNSRSEMNVSTLELGDSALYLCASSLVGDGDTIYFGEGSWLTVV.

The V call is TRBV27, the J call TRBJ2-7, with D perhaps matching TRBD1 or TRBD2 (5 bases each). The V and J ends lost 7 bases and 2 bases respectively, with 12 bases between them. CDR1 is MNHEY, CDR2 SMNVEV, per germline (reference sequence). The CDR3 loop spans 13 amino acids. CDR3 sequence reads: CASTQRGTYEQYF. CDR3 nucleotide sequence: TGTGCCAGCACCCAGAGGGGCACCTACGAGCAGTACTTC.

This clonotype was found many times. The chain recombines TRBV12-3 or TRBV12-4 with TRBJ1-6, with D maybe TRBD1 (6 bases). The CDR3 loop spans 15 amino acids. V was clipped by 4 bases and J by 7 bases, with 14 bases between them. DNA for the CDR3: TGTGCCAGCAGTTCAAGACAGGTGCCGAATTCACCCCTCCACTTT. This gives the protein CASSSRQVPNSPLHF.

At least ten counts were recorded for this clonotype. The J gene is TRBJ2-7, the V gene TRBV10-3; D call uncertain. This CDR3 comprises 13 residues. Germline-derived CDR1 and CDR2 are ENHRY and SYGVKD. V was trimmed by 2 bases and J by 2 bases, leaving 7 bases between them. The CDR3 sequence is CAISEDTAYEQYF. CDR3 DNA: TGTGCCATCAGTGAGGACACCGCCTACGAGCAGTACTTC.

The chain has TRBV29-1 and TRBJ2-5; TRBD1 matches 7 bases. In germline, CDR1 is SQVTM, CDR2 ANQGSEA. V shed 4 bases and J 2 bases; nucleotides not matched to a gene: 4. The CDR3 runs to 13 residues. This CDR3 is CSVGGQSQETQYF. The CDR3 DNA sequence: TGCAGCGTTGGGGGACAGAGTCAAGAGACCCAGTACTTC.

This clonotype was observed at least ten times. The chain recombines TRBV6-5 with TRBJ2-4; D is perhaps TRBD1 (6 bases). Trimming removed 0 bases from V and 0 bases from J, with 9 bases in between. Germline values: CDR1 MNHEY, CDR2 SVGAGI. The CDR3 is 16 residues long. The CDR3 nucleotides are TGTGCCAGCAGTTACTCGGACAGATTAGCCAAAAACATTCAGTACTTC. Translating it yields CASSYSDRLAKNIQYF.

The chain links TRBV6-1 to TRBJ2-7; 7 positions match TRBD1. This CDR3 has 15 amino acids. Germline values: CDR1 MNHNS, CDR2 SASEGT. With 6 bases clipped from V and 2 bases from J, the junction kept 10 bases outside the gene matches. The CDR3 DNA is TGTGCCAGCAGCGCCGGCACAGGGGTCACCTACGAGCAGTACTTC. Residues: CASSAGTGVTYEQYF.

This clonotype qualifies as medium-sized. The rearrangement links TRBV7-9 to TRBJ1-5; D possibly corresponds to TRBD1 (6 bases). V shed 5 bases and J shed 4 bases, with 12 bases lying between them. Germline CDR1 SEHNR, CDR2 FQNEAQ (reference sequence). The CDR3 has 14 amino acids. CDR3 in DNA: TGTGCCAGCAGCGGGGGGGGCTTAAATCAGCCCCAGCATTTT. Its protein product is CASSGGGLNQPQHF.

The rearrangement joins TRBV29-1 to TRBJ1-2; no clear D. Deletions cut 3 bases from V and 7 bases from J, with 21 bases between. Germline V CDR1 and CDR2: SQVTM, ANQGSEA. The length of the CDR3 is 15 residues. The CDR3 DNA reads TGCAGCGTTGACCGCACCGCGGCCACCGGTGGTGGCTACACCTTC. Protein product: CSVDRTAATGGGYTF.

The chain uses TRBV12-3 or TRBV12-4 and TRBJ1-1, with a possible D match to TRBD1 (5 bases). Trimming pared 5 bases from V and 0 bases from J, leaving 16 bases between. This CDR3 contains 16 residues. CDR3 sequence: CASSRGDRSMNTEAFF. CDR3 DNA sequence: TGTGCCAGCAGTCGAGGGGATCGGAGTATGAACACTGAAGCTTTCTTT.

This rearrangement joins TRBV7-6 to TRBJ2-3; D uncertain. Germline V gene lookup returns CDR1 SGHVS and CDR2 FNYEAQ. The CDR3 is 17 amino acids. V was clipped by 1 base and J by 2 bases, with 16 bases between them. CDR3 sequence (DNA): TGTGCCAGCAGCTTAGGGTTCACCGTACTATTCACAGATACGCAGTATTTT. Protein sequence: CASSLGFTVLFTDTQYF.

The chain carries TRBV6-4 and TRBJ2-1; 10 bases are a match to TRBD2. Trimming took 6 bases from V and 3 from J; bases not matched to a gene: 17. This CDR3 region has 19 residues. CDR1 is MRHNA, CDR2 SNTAGT, per germline. The CDR3 sequence is CASSPRVKLAGGLYNEQFF. As DNA, the CDR3 is TGTGCCAGCAGCCCGCGGGTCAAATTAGCGGGGGGACTCTACAATGAGCAGTTCTTC.

The chain recombines TRBV20-1 with TRBJ2-1; possibly TRBD1 or TRBD2 for D (5 bases each). Per germline, CDR1 DFQATT and CDR2 SNEGSKA (reference sequence). The CDR3 has 13 amino acids. Deletions cut 5 bases from V and 5 bases from J, with 13 bases between. Written as DNA, the CDR3 is TGCAGTGCTTTCCGGGACGAGAACAATGAGCAGTTCTTC. It codes for CSAFRDENNEQFF.

This chain links TRBV20-1 with TRBJ2-7, with 7 bases fitting TRBD1. Unmatched junction bases numbered 7, after V lost 2 bases and J lost 3 bases. CDR3 size: 14 residues. CDR1 and CDR2 from the germline V gene are DFQATT and SNEGSKA (reference sequence). CDR3 bases: TGCAGTGCTAGAACGACAGGGAAGGACTACGAGCAGTACTTC. Its protein is CSARTTGKDYEQYF.

V usage is TRBV2 and J usage is TRBJ1-4; 7 bases align to TRBD1. CDR3 size: 14 residues. The germline CDR1 and CDR2 sequences are SNHLY and FYNNEI. Trimming took 6 bases from V and 4 from J; bases not matched to a gene: 5. CDR3 coding DNA: TGTGCCAGCAGCCGGGACAGAGATAATGAAAAACTGTTTTTT. It is translated as CASSRDRDNEKLFF.